This TCR beta chain was identified in a study of T cell responses to AZD1222 COVID-19 vaccine. About the research overall: Second-dose recipients at about 4 or about 12 weeks were treated as one pooled group.

The V end was cut by 4 bases, the J end by 2 bases, with 11 bases between. CDR1 SGHRS and CDR2 YFSETQ come from the germline V gene. The CDR3 loop spans 14 amino acids. Whole-study findings and limits: Targeting of unmutated variant regions was reportedly seen in nearly half of spike-specific TCRs. The peak T cell response came first, and repertoires were sampled only after it. Baseline antibody screening turned up just a handful of seropositive AZD1222 recipients.

Data came from immunoSEQ multiplex PCR; TCRdb stores just in-frame clones and leaves some out. The repertoire holds 90,000 to 150,000 clones, with about 85% as singletons. This clone was seen a single time. Its antigen is currently unknown. Sequences were derived from peripheral blood, sampled on day 0 of AZD1222 vaccination. The receptor was derived from an adult in good health. The chain joins TRBV5-1 to TRBJ2-3; no clear D. CDR3 bases: TGCGCCAGCAGCCCTCATCGGGCCACAGATACGCAGTATTTT. This gives the protein CASSPHRATDTQYF. Full variable domain (outside the CDR3, taken from reference TRBV5-1 and TRBJ2-3): KAGVTQTPRYLIKTRGQQVTLSCSPISGHRSVSWYQQTPGQGLQFLFEYFSETQRNKGNFPGRFSGRQFSNSRSEMNVSTLELGDSALYLCASSPHRATDTQYFGPGTRLTVL.